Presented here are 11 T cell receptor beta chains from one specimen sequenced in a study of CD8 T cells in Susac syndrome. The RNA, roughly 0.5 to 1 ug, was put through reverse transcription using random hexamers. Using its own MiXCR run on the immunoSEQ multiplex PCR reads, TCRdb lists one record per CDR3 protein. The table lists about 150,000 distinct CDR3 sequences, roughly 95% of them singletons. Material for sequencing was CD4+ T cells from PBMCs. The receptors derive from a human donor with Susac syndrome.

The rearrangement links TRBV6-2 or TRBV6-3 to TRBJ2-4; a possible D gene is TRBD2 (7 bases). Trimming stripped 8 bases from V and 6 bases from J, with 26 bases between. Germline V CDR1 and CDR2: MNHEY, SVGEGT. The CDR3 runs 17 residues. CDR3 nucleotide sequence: TGTGCCAGCCTTACCAAAGACCGGGGGGCGTGGGGAAACATTCAGTACTTC. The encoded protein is CASLTKDRGAWGNIQYF.

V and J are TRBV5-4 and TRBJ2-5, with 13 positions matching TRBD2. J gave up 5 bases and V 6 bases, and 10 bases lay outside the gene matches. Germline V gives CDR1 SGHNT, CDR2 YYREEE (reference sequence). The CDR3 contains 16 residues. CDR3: CASNTKGLAGKETQYF. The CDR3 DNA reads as TGTGCCAGCAACACAAAGGGACTAGCGGGGAAGGAGACCCAGTACTTC.

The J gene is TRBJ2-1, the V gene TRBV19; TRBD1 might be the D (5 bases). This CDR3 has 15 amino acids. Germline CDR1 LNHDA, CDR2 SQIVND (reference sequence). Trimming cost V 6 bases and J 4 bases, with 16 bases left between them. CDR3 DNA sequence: TGTGCCAGTAGGTCTCCACGGACACCTTACAATGAGCAGTTCTTC. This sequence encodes CASRSPRTPYNEQFF.

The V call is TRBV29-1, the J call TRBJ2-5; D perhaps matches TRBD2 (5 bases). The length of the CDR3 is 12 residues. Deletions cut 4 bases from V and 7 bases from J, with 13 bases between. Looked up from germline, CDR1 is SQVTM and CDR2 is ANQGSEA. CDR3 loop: CSVGVSRGTQYF. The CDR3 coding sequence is TGCAGCGTTGGAGTTAGCCGGGGGACCCAGTACTTC.

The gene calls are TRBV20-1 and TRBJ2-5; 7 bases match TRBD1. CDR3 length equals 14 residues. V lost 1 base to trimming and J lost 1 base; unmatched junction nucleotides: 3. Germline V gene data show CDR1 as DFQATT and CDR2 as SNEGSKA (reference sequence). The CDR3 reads CSARAGTAQETQYF. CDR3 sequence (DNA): TGCAGTGCTAGAGCCGGGACAGCCCAAGAGACCCAGTACTTC.

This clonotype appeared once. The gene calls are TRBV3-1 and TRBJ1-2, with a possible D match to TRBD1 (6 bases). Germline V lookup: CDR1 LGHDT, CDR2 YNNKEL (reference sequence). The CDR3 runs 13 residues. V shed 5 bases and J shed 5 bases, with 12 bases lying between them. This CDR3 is CASSAQGLYGYTF. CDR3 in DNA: TGTGCCAGCAGCGCCCAGGGGCTTTATGGCTACACCTTC.

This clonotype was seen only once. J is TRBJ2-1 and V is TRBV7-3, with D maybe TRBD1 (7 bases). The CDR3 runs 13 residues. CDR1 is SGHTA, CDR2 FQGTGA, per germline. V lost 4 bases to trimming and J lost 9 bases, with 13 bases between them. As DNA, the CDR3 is TGTGCCAGCAGCTATCGTCAGGGGGGTGAGCAGTTCTTC. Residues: CASSYRQGGEQFF.

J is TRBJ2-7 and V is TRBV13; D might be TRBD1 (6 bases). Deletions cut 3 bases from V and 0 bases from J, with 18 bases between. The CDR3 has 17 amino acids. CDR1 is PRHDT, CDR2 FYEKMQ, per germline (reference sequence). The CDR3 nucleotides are TGTGCCAGCAGCTTCGTTACTCACAGGGCTAGCTCCTACGAGCAGTACTTC. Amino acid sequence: CASSFVTHRASSYEQYF.

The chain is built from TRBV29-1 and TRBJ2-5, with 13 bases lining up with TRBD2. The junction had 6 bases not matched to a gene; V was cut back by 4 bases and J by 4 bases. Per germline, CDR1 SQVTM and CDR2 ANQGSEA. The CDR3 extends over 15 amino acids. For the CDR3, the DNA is TGCAGCGTTGGCGGACTAGCGGGGGAAGGAGAGACCCAGTACTTC. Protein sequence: CSVGGLAGEGETQYF. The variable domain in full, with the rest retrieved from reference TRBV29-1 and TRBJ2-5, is SAVISQKPSRDICQRGTSLTIQCQVDSQVTMMFWYRQQPGQSLTLIATANQGSEATYESGFVIDKFPISRPNLTFSTLTVSNMSPEDSSIYLCSVGGLAGEGETQYFGPGTRLLVL.

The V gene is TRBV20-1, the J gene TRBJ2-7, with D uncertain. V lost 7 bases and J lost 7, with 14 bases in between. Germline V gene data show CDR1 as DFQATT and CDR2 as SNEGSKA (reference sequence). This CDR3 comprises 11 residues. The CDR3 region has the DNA TGCAGTGGGATCCTAGATCGGGAGCAGTACTTC. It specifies CSGILDREQYF.

This chain's CDR3 is CASSLSGVNTEAFF. As DNA, the CDR3 is TGTGCCAGCAGCTTATCAGGGGTGAACACTGAAGCTTTCTTT. The chain has TRBV7-3 and TRBJ1-1, with a possible D match to TRBD1 (6 bases). There are 14 residues in the CDR3. V lost 2 bases and J 0 bases, leaving 7 bases between the germline ends. Germline V gives CDR1 SGHTA, CDR2 FQGTGA.